This T cell receptor (beta chain) was identified during a study of tumor-infiltrating lymphocytes in oesophageal squamous cell carcinoma. TCRdb analysed the PCR reads with MiXCR anew, one entry per CDR3 protein. Among under 20,000 distinct CDR3 sequences listed, roughly two fifths were seen once. The length of the CDR3 is 17 residues. From germline, CDR1 is MNHNY and CDR2 SVGAGI (reference sequence). In its sample, this clonotype was seen many times. The source material was normal esophageal tissue next to the tumor. The rearrangement uses TRBV6-6 and TRBJ2-5; D may match TRBD1 or TRBD2 (6 bases each). The J call could be wrong; TRBJ2-1 is a better fit for the DNA end. The sequence was collected from a male donor with esophageal squamous cell carcinoma. CDR3 in amino acids: CASSYLSYGGVVNEQFF. The CDR3 nucleotides are TGTGCCAGCAGTTACCTCTCCTACGGGGGCGTGGTGAATGAGCAGTTCTTC.